This is a list of T cell receptor beta chains from one sample in a study of Ad26.COV2.S vaccination and SARS-CoV-2 variants. Sequencing used immunoSEQ multiplex PCR; TCRdb keeps in-frame clones, though not all of them. The sample consists of around 300,000 clones, about 89% of them appearing once. Sequencing was performed on peripheral blood, taken in a trial of Ad26.COV2.S vaccine versus placebo. These TCRs come from a person aged 18-60 years who received the Ad26.COV2.S COVID-19 vaccine or a placebo. Each CDR3 is given with its conserved first and last residue. D genes are given only for firm matches. For some rows the clone size is stated as once, few or many, or as a class when expanded; others skip it.

TRBD1,TRBV5-6,NA,TRBJ2-1,CASSAGTGMRNEQFF,TGTGCCAGCAGCGCCGGGACAGGGATGAGGAATGAGCAGTTCTTC
NA,TRBV11-3,NA,TRBJ1-1,CASSFSENTEAFF,TGTGCCAGCAGCTTCTCGGAGAACACTGAAGCTTTCTTT
NA,TRBV5-4,few,TRBJ1-6,CASSLEGGSSYNSPLHF,TGTGCCAGCAGCTTGGAGGGCGGGAGCTCCTATAATTCACCCCTCCACTTT
TRBD2,TRBV5-6,NA,TRBJ2-2,CASSSALAGSTGELFF,TGTGCCAGCAGCTCCGCTCTAGCGGGCTCTACCGGGGAGCTGTTTTTT
NA,TRBV7-9,NA,TRBJ1-1,CASSHPEGGTEAFF,TGTGCCAGCAGCCACCCCGAAGGGGGAACTGAAGCTTTCTTT
NA,TRBV28,NA,TRBJ1-2,CASSYTNRAGYGYTF,TGTGCCAGCAGCTACACGAACAGGGCGGGCTATGGCTACACCTTC
NA,TRBV28,NA,TRBJ1-2,CASRSAGNYGYTF,TGTGCCAGCAGGTCTGCAGGGAACTATGGCTACACCTTC
TRBD1,TRBV27,NA,TRBJ1-1,CASIPLGQGKAEAFF,TGTGCCAGCATTCCCTTGGGACAGGGGAAGGCTGAAGCTTTCTTT
NA,TRBV5-1,NA,TRBJ1-1,CASSLYGTNTEAFF,TGCGCCAGCAGCTTGTATGGGACCAACACTGAAGCTTTCTTT
TRBD1,TRBV11-3,NA,TRBJ1-3,CASSPGQGAGNTIYF,TGTGCCAGCAGCCCGGGACAGGGAGCTGGAAACACCATATATTTT
NA,TRBV6-6,once,TRBJ1-2,CASSQGVYGYTF,TGTGCCAGCAGCCAAGGGGTATATGGCTACACCTTC
TRBD1,TRBV6-5,NA,TRBJ1-2,CASKQGSVGGYTF,TGTGCCAGCAAACAGGGGAGTGTCGGTGGCTACACCTTC
NA,TRBV7-9,NA,TRBJ1-1,CASSIINGGFYTEAFF,TGTGCCAGCAGCATAATCAATGGGGGTTTTTATACTGAAGCTTTCTTT
TRBD1,TRBV7-9,NA,TRBJ2-1,CASKTGAYNEQFF,TGTGCCAGTAAGACAGGGGCCTACAATGAGCAGTTCTTC
NA,TRBV18,NA,TRBJ2-5,CASSPPGLQETQYF,TGTGCCAGCTCTCCACCGGGACTTCAAGAGACCCAGTACTTC
TRBD2,TRBV6-2/TRBV6-3,NA,TRBJ2-5,CASSYGLAGETQYF,TGTGCCAGCAGTTACGGGCTAGCGGGAGAGACCCAGTACTTC
TRBD1,TRBV30,NA,TRBJ2-5,CAWSRGTAQETQYF,TGTGCCTGGAGTAGAGGGACAGCGCAAGAGACCCAGTACTTC
TRBD1,TRBV30,NA,TRBJ2-1,CAWGYPGTGGRQFF,TGTGCCTGGGGTTACCCAGGGACAGGGGGTCGGCAGTTCTTC
NA,TRBV7-2,NA,TRBJ2-7,CASSLITLRGGVYEQYF,TGTGCCAGCAGCCTTATAACCCTAAGAGGGGGGGTTTACGAGCAGTACTTC
NA,TRBV6-5,few,TRBJ1-5,CASSESNQPQHF,TGTGCCAGCTCGGAGAGCAATCAGCCCCAGCATTTT
NA,TRBV7-6,NA,TRBJ2-1,CASSLVGQAPYNEQFF,TGTGCCAGCAGCTTAGTTGGCCAGGCACCCTACAATGAGCAGTTCTTC
TRBD1,TRBV6-5,NA,TRBJ1-4,CASSSTGGHEKLFF,TGTGCCAGCAGTTCTACAGGGGGACATGAAAAACTGTTTTTT
NA,TRBV7-8,NA,TRBJ2-7,CASSLARGPYEQYF,TGTGCCAGCAGCTTAGCGAGAGGGCCCTACGAGCAGTACTTC
NA,TRBV5-4,NA,TRBJ1-5,CASSLTGSGQPQHF,TGTGCCAGCAGCTTGACAGGGTCTGGTCAGCCCCAGCATTTT
NA,TRBV19,NA,TRBJ1-2,CASSASGSGGYTF,TGTGCCAGTAGTGCCTCGGGGTCGGGAGGCTACACCTTC
NA,TRBV7-3,NA,TRBJ1-1,CASSLISGTEAFF,TGTGCCAGCAGCTTAATTAGCGGCACTGAAGCTTTCTTT
NA,TRBV27,NA,TRBJ1-1,CASSLMSGDPAGTEAFF,TGTGCCAGCAGTTTAATGTCCGGGGACCCCGCAGGCACTGAAGCTTTCTTT